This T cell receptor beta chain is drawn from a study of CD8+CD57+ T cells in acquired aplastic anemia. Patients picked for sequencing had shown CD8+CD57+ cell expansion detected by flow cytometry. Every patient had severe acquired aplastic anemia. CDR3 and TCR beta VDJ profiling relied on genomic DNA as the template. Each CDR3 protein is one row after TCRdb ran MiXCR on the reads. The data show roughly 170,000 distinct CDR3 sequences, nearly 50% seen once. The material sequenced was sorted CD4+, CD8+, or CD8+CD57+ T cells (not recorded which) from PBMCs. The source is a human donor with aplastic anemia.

CDR3 region: CASTTRWGAYGELFF. The CDR3 DNA reads as TGTGCCAGCACCACGAGGTGGGGGGCGTACGGGGAGCTGTTTTTT. The chain recombines TRBV3-1 with TRBJ2-2; D could derive from TRBD1 or TRBD2 (6 bases each). Between the trimmed V and J ends, which lost 7 bases and 7 bases, there was a span of 19 bases. CDR1 and CDR2 from the germline V gene are LGHDT and YNNKEL (reference sequence). CDR3 length: 15 amino acids.